This T cell receptor (beta chain) was found in a study of T cells in Graves' hyperthyroidism and ophthalmopathy. Findings and limits, study-wide: Model predictions of ophthalmopathy came a median about six months before onset. Stable hyperthyroidism was separated from ophthalmopathy by a model based on 13 V-J features.

This clonotype was counted at least ten times. What it binds is not known. Authors of the study amplified TCR beta CDR3 regions from RNA transcripts. A set of HTBI primers served as the primers for a first-round RT-PCR of the TCR CDR3. Using its own MiXCR run on the multiplex PCR reads, TCRdb lists one record per CDR3 protein. The sample includes roughly 840,000 distinct CDR3 sequences, 35% to 45% of them seen just once. V lost 5 bases to trimming and J lost 1 base, with 8 bases between them. This CDR3 contains 14 residues. From germline, CDR1 is KGHDR and CDR2 SFDVKD. This chain connects TRBV24-1 to TRBJ1-5; D gene uncertain. Sequencing was performed on blood. This receptor was identified in a man aged 18 to 29 with Graves' hyperthyroidism. Here the CDR3 DNA reads TGTGCCACCAGTGGTGGGCAAAGCAATCAGCCCCAGCATTTT. Translation gives CATSGGQSNQPQHF.